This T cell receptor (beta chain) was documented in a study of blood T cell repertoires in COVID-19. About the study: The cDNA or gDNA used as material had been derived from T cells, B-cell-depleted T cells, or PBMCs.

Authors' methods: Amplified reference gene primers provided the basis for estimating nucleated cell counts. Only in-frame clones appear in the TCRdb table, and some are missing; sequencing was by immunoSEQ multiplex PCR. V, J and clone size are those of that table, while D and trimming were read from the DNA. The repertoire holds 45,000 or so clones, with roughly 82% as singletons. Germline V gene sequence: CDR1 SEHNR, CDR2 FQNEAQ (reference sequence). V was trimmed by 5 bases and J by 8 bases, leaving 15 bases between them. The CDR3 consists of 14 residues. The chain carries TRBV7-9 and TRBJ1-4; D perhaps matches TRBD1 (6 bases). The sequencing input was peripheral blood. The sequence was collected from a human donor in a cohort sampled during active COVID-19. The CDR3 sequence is CASSPDSGREKLFF. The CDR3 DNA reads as TGTGCCAGCAGCCCGGACAGCGGCAGGGAAAAACTGTTTTTT. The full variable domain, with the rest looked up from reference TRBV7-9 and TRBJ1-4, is DTGVSQNPRHKITKRGQNVTFRCDPISEHNRLYWYRQTLGQGPEFLTYFQNEAQLEKSRLLSDRFSAERPKGSFSTLEIQRTEQGDSAMYLCASSPDSGREKLFFGSGTQLSVL.